Listed below are T cell receptor beta chains from one sample, sequenced in a study of CD4+ T cells in melanoma. The protocol was immunoSEQ multiplex PCR, while the TCRdb copy is restricted to in-frame clones and leaves out a portion. The sample lists about 110,000 clones, around 92% occurring once. The sample comprised peripheral blood. The receptor set was obtained from a human donor with melanoma. The CDR3 runs from the conserved cysteine through the conserved F or W. The D gene is left open where the match is weak. Size values are once, few and many counts, or a class for expanded clones, and some rows have none.

D: TRBD1
size: .
V: TRBV4-2
J: TRBJ1-2
DNA: TGTGCCAGCAGCCAGGTCGGACAGGCTGGGGGCTACACCTTC
CDR3: CASSQVGQAGGYTF

D: .
size: .
V: TRBV5-4
J: TRBJ2-3
DNA: TGTGCCAGCAGCTTCCAGGGGGATACGCAGTATTTT
CDR3: CASSFQGDTQYF

D: .
size: .
V: TRBV27
J: TRBJ2-7
DNA: TGTGCCAGCAGGAGATCACCCCTCCTTGGCGAGCAGTACTTC
CDR3: CASRRSPLLGEQYF

D: .
size: .
V: TRBV5-1
J: TRBJ1-1
DNA: TGCGCCAGCAGCTTGGCCCGGATGGGGATGAACACTGAAGCTTTCTTT
CDR3: CASSLARMGMNTEAFF

D: .
size: .
V: TRBV15
J: TRBJ2-5
DNA: TGTGCCACCAGCAGAAACAGGGAGAGGAGGGAGACCCAGTACTTC
CDR3: CATSRNRERRETQYF

D: .
size: .
V: TRBV5-1
J: TRBJ2-7
DNA: TGCGCCAGCAGCTTAGAGGGACACTACTACGAGCAGTACTTC
CDR3: CASSLEGHYYEQYF

D: TRBD1
size: once
V: TRBV7-3
J: TRBJ2-1
DNA: TGTGCCAGCAGCGGCCCCCTAGGGGGTGGCGGGGACAGGAATGAGCAGTTCTTC
CDR3: CASSGPLGGGGDRNEQFF

D: .
size: .
V: TRBV21-1
J: TRBJ1-1
DNA: TGTGCCAGTAGCGGACGGCTGAACACTGAAGCTTTCTTT
CDR3: CASSGRLNTEAFF

D: .
size: once
V: TRBV30
J: TRBJ2-7
DNA: TGTGCCTGGAGCACAGGACGGGGATACGAGCAGTACTTC
CDR3: CAWSTGRGYEQYF

D: .
size: few
V: TRBV28
J: TRBJ1-5
DNA: TGTGCCAGCAGCCAAGGGGCGCAGCCCCAGCATTTT
CDR3: CASSQGAQPQHF

D: TRBD2
size: .
V: TRBV5-1
J: TRBJ2-3
DNA: TGCGCCAGCAGCCTCTCACCGGGACTAGCGGGAGAAGCTAGCACAGATACGCAGTATTTT
CDR3: CASSLSPGLAGEASTDTQYF

D: .
size: .
V: TRBV6-1
J: TRBJ2-5
DNA: TGTGCCAGCAGGGGTGGGCGGCAAGAGACCCAGTACTTC
CDR3: CASRGGRQETQYF

D: .
size: .
V: TRBV5-5
J: TRBJ1-3
DNA: TGTGCCAGCAGCTTGGCCGGCGCAAACACAGGAAACACCATATATTTT
CDR3: CASSLAGANTGNTIYF

D: TRBD1
size: .
V: TRBV7-9
J: TRBJ2-7
DNA: TGTGCCAGCAGCTTAACTGACAGGGGGCGATCCTACGAGCAGTACTTC
CDR3: CASSLTDRGRSYEQYF

D: TRBD2
size: .
V: TRBV28
J: TRBJ2-7
DNA: TGTGCCAGCAGTTCACACGGGACTAGCGGGAGAGGTGGGAACTACGAGCAGTACTTC
CDR3: CASSSHGTSGRGGNYEQYF

D: TRBD2
size: .
V: TRBV7-3
J: TRBJ2-2
DNA: TGTGCCAGCAGCTCAGGAACTAGCGGGAGAGGTGGGGAGCTGTTTTTT
CDR3: CASSSGTSGRGGELFF

D: TRBD2
size: .
V: TRBV27
J: TRBJ2-2
DNA: TGTGCCAGCAGTCCGCAGACTAGCGGGGGGGGGAACACCGGGGAGCTGTTTTTT
CDR3: CASSPQTSGGGNTGELFF

D: .
size: .
V: TRBV5-6
J: TRBJ2-5
DNA: TGTGCCAGCAGCTTGGGGACTGGCGGGGAGACCCAGTACTTC
CDR3: CASSLGTGGETQYF

D: .
size: .
V: TRBV7-2
J: TRBJ2-7
DNA: TGTGCCAGCAGCTTAGTTAGCGGTCTGGGAGAGCAGTACTTC
CDR3: CASSLVSGLGEQYF

D: TRBD1
size: .
V: TRBV28
J: TRBJ2-7
DNA: TGTGCCAGCAGACCCCAGGACAGGGTCTCCGAGCAGTACTTC
CDR3: CASRPQDRVSEQYF

D: .
size: .
V: TRBV27
J: TRBJ2-5
DNA: TGTGCCAGCAGTTCCGTTTACCAAGAGACCCAGTACTTC
CDR3: CASSSVYQETQYF

D: .
size: .
V: TRBV13
J: TRBJ2-5
DNA: TGTGCCAGCAGCCGAGCGGTGCGGGGAGAGACCCAGTACTTC
CDR3: CASSRAVRGETQYF

D: .
size: .
V: TRBV10-2
J: TRBJ2-4
DNA: TGCGCCAGCAGTGTACAGGGTGAGGTTCAGTACTTC
CDR3: CASSVQGEVQYF

D: TRBD1
size: once
V: TRBV19
J: TRBJ2-2
DNA: TGTGCCAGTAGTATTCGACAGGGGGGGACCGGGGAGCTGTTTTTT
CDR3: CASSIRQGGTGELFF

D: .
size: .
V: TRBV14
J: TRBJ2-5
DNA: TGTGCCAGCAGTTCTTACGGACGGGCCCAAGAGACCCAGTACTTC
CDR3: CASSSYGRAQETQYF

D: .
size: .
V: TRBV28
J: TRBJ2-1
DNA: TGTGCCAGCAGTTTATCTCTACGTAGTAAGAATGAGCAGTTCTTC
CDR3: CASSLSLRSKNEQFF

D: .
size: .
V: TRBV28
J: TRBJ1-2
DNA: TGTGCCAGCAGTTTAAGCTCAGGGCTTGGCTACACCTTC
CDR3: CASSLSSGLGYTF

D: .
size: .
V: TRBV14
J: TRBJ1-6
DNA: TGTGCCAGCAGCCCTCTAGGGCAGGGAAGATCACCCCTCCACTTT
CDR3: CASSPLGQGRSPLHF

D: .
size: .
V: TRBV21-1
J: TRBJ1-5
DNA: TGTGCCAGCACCCCGGGACAGGGGGTATTAAATCAGCCCCAGCATTTT
CDR3: CASTPGQGVLNQPQHF

D: .
size: .
V: TRBV2
J: TRBJ2-2
DNA: TGTGCCAGCAGTGGACGATTGAACACCGGGGAGCTGTTTTTT
CDR3: CASSGRLNTGELFF

D: .
size: .
V: TRBV14
J: TRBJ2-5
DNA: TGTGCCAGCAGCCAACAAGGATGGTACCAAGAGACCCAGTACTTC
CDR3: CASSQQGWYQETQYF

D: .
size: .
V: TRBV19
J: TRBJ1-1
DNA: TGTGCCAGTAGTATGGGGGTGCGGGGCACTGAAGCTTTCTTT
CDR3: CASSMGVRGTEAFF

D: TRBD1
size: .
V: TRBV7-6
J: TRBJ1-2
DNA: TGTGCCAGCAGCCTTCAGACAGGGAGTAATGGCTACACCTTC
CDR3: CASSLQTGSNGYTF

D: .
size: once
V: TRBV19
J: TRBJ2-2
DNA: TGTGCCAGCACGAACACCGGGGAGCTGTTTTTT
CDR3: CASTNTGELFF

D: TRBD1
size: .
V: TRBV4-1
J: TRBJ1-4
DNA: TGCGCCAGCAGCCAAGATCTTGCAGGGGGATATAATGAAAAACTGTTTTTT
CDR3: CASSQDLAGGYNEKLFF

D: .
size: .
V: TRBV7-2
J: TRBJ2-2
DNA: TGTGCCAGCAGCCGTCTTCTGAGTGAGGGGGAGCTGTTTTTT
CDR3: CASSRLLSEGELFF

D: .
size: .
V: TRBV19
J: TRBJ2-2
DNA: TGTGCCAGTAGTATATACAGGTACACCGGGGAGCTGTTTTTT
CDR3: CASSIYRYTGELFF

D: .
size: .
V: TRBV7-9
J: TRBJ1-3
DNA: TGTGCCAGCAGCTTAGAATCACCTGGAAACACCATATATTTT
CDR3: CASSLESPGNTIYF

D: TRBD1
size: .
V: TRBV7-2
J: TRBJ1-2
DNA: TGTGCCAGCAGCAGACGGACAGGGGGGTATGGCTACACCTTC
CDR3: CASSRRTGGYGYTF

D: .
size: .
V: TRBV7-3
J: TRBJ2-1
DNA: TGTGCCAGCAGCCCGGCACCGAGCTCCTACAATGAGCAGTTCTTC
CDR3: CASSPAPSSYNEQFF

D: .
size: .
V: TRBV7-9
J: TRBJ2-3
DNA: TGTGCCAGCAGCGCGACAGTGGTGGGCACAGATACGCAGTATTTT
CDR3: CASSATVVGTDTQYF

D: TRBD1
size: .
V: TRBV6-5
J: TRBJ1-2
DNA: TGTGCCAGCAGTTCCACAGGGGGCGCCTATGGCTACACCTTC
CDR3: CASSSTGGAYGYTF

D: .
size: .
V: TRBV12-5
J: TRBJ2-3
DNA: TGTGCTAGTGCCTCGGTCCGGGGGGCTGGAGATACGCAGTATTTT
CDR3: CASASVRGAGDTQYF

D: .
size: .
V: TRBV4-1
J: TRBJ1-3
DNA: TGCGCCAGCAGCCCACAGGGAAACACCATATATTTT
CDR3: CASSPQGNTIYF